Shown below are 7 T cell receptor beta chains from a single sample sequenced in a study of tumor and adjacent non-tumor tissue in lung cancer. No cell sorting was done before RNA was extracted from the tissue. The library came from three nested PCR rounds adapted from ARM-PCR protocols. In TCRdb, the multiplex PCR reads were re-called with MiXCR into one record per CDR3 protein. The table has tens of thousands of distinct CDR3 sequences, approximately 68% seen once; the top ten hold over 9.5%. Sequenced input: lung tumor tissue. All receptors derive from a woman aged 70 to 79 with non-small cell lung cancer.

As regards this clonotype: One base away lies a much larger clone, so this may be a sequencing read error. This sequence joins TRBV28 and TRBJ2-7; unclear D gene. The V end was cut by 7 bases, the J end by 0 bases, with 13 bases between. Germline values: CDR1 MDHEN, CDR2 SYDVKM. The CDR3 extends over 14 amino acids. CDR3 sequence: CASTPDPVSYEQYF. The CDR3 nucleotides are TGTGCCAGCACCCCAGACCCGGTCTCCTACGAGCAGTACTTC.

CDR3 nucleotides: TGTGCCAGCACAAAAGGTATGAAGGGTAAGAATGAGCAGTTCTTC. It specifies CASTKGMKGKNEQFF. This sequence joins TRBV6-5 and TRBJ2-1; D uncertain. The CDR3 totals 15 residues. V was shortened by 7 bases and J by 7 bases, with 20 bases between the two germline ends. Germline V gene sequence: CDR1 MNHEY, CDR2 SVGAGI.

The genes are TRBV11-1 and TRBJ2-1; the D call may be TRBD1 or TRBD2 (6 bases each). Germline V gives CDR1 SGHAT, CDR2 FQDESV (reference sequence). The CDR3 loop spans 18 amino acids. The ends were cut back, 0 bases at V and 7 bases at J, with 22 bases in the middle. In DNA form, the CDR3 reads TGTGCCAGCAGCTTAGCGAGTTTACGACCGGGGGCGTCGAATGAGCAGTTCTTC. Translating it yields CASSLASLRPGASNEQFF.

To note about this clonotype: With a much larger clone just one base away, this may be a read error. The genes are TRBV5-1 and TRBJ2-7, with D maybe TRBD2 (6 bases). With 4 bases removed from V and 2 bases from J, the gap between germline ends came to 19 bases. The CDR3 spans 16 residues. Germline V CDR1 and CDR2: SGHRS, YFSETQ. CDR3 amino acids: CASSIGGAGTTYEQYF. CDR3 sequence (DNA): TGCGCCAGCAGCATAGGAGGGGCAGGTACTACCTACGAGCAGTACTTC. The full variable domain, with the rest looked up from reference TRBV5-1 and TRBJ2-7, is KAGVTQTPRYLIKTRGQQVTLSCSPISGHRSVSWYQQTPGQGLQFLFEYFSETQRNKGNFPGRFSGRQFSNSRSEMNVSTLELGDSALYLCASSIGGAGTTYEQYFGPGTRLTVT.

The table lists this clonotype with a few counts. At one end the junction does not follow the germline gene, possibly because of a read error. The CDR3 DNA reads TGCAGTGTTGCAAGAACCGGACGGAGGAACACTGAGGCTTTCTTT. It is translated as CSVARTGRRNTEAFF. The chain employs TRBV20-1 and TRBJ1-1; D unclear. CDR3 length: 15 residues. In germline, CDR1 is DFQATT, CDR2 SNEGSKA (reference sequence).

The rearrangement links TRBV12-3 or TRBV12-4 to TRBJ1-5; TRBD1 might be the D (5 bases). Between the trimmed V and J ends, which lost 5 bases and 14 bases, there was a span of 28 bases. The CDR3 consists of 16 residues. The CDR3 sequence is CASSKTGLSGNQPEHF. The DNA for the CDR3 is TGTGCCAGCAGTAAAACAGGATTGAGTGGAAATCAGCCAGAGCATTTT.

In regard to this clonotype: Relative to the germline gene, one junction end is altered; a read error may explain this. CDR3 sequence: CAGNDGGWVANEQYF. CDR3 sequence (DNA): TGCGCCGGCAACGATGGTGGTTGGGTGGCCAACGAGCAGTACTTC. The V and J genes are TRBV5-6 and TRBJ2-7, with D unclear. Germline V lookup: CDR1 SGHDT, CDR2 YYEEEE. CDR3 size: 15 residues.